The clone carrying this TCR beta chain appeared once. The data originate from a study of blood T cell repertoires in COVID-19. Study context: Samples representing acute and convalescent COVID-19 were sourced from the United States, Italy and Spain. Nucleic acid was either cDNA or gDNA, and it came from T cells, B-cell-depleted T cells, or PBMCs.

Authors' analysis steps: Estimated nucleated cell counts came from reference gene primer amplification. The data were produced by immunoSEQ multiplex PCR, yet TCRdb's version contains in-frame clones alone and is incomplete. That table supplies the V and J calls and clone size; D and trimming were determined from the DNA. The table lists about 89,000 clones, approximately 86% of them singletons. Germline V lookup: CDR1 SGHVS, CDR2 FQNEAQ. This CDR3 has 15 amino acids. The V gene lost 2 bases and the J gene lost 1 base, with 9 bases spanning the gap. The chain recombines TRBV7-8 with TRBJ2-1; D is ambiguous. Sequencing input: peripheral blood. This sequence was found in a man at least 80 years old with active or convalescent COVID-19. The CDR3 DNA reads TGTGCCAGCAGCTTATCTAGTGGGTCCTACAATGAGCAGTTCTTC. This sequence encodes CASSLSSGSYNEQFF.